This paragraph covers one T cell receptor (beta chain) sequence. Its antigen remains unknown. Germline V gene sequence: CDR1 LGHDT, CDR2 YNNKEL (reference sequence). Trimming left V 0 bases short and J 6 bases short, with 20 bases between. The CDR3 extends over 17 amino acids. Through a sample-barcoded 5' primer and a J-beta primer mix, a second PCR was run for roughly 6 to 12 cycles. TCRdb fed the 5' RACE reads into MiXCR, producing one record per CDR3 protein. The repertoire includes about 970,000 distinct CDR3 sequences, roughly half of them detected once, and around 21% sits in the top ten. These data come from a study of blood T cells in healthy people across ages. Study-level background: Capturing about one barcoded beta molecule per two T cells was achieved by template switching.

Donor samples were obtained from healthy Caucasian individuals from Russia, aged roughly 6 to 90. For every donor, a draw yielded around 10 milliliters of peripheral blood. Findings and limits, study-wide: When set beside aged donors, long-lived donors presented more naive CD4+ cells and higher diversity.

What was sequenced was blood. The V gene is TRBV3-1, the J gene TRBJ2-5; perhaps TRBD2 as D (6 bases). The source is a woman in her fifties or sixties in good health. DNA of the CDR3: TGTGCCAGCAGCCAAGATCGTTACGGGAGCGAGGTAAAGACCCAGTACTTC. This encodes CASSQDRYGSEVKTQYF.